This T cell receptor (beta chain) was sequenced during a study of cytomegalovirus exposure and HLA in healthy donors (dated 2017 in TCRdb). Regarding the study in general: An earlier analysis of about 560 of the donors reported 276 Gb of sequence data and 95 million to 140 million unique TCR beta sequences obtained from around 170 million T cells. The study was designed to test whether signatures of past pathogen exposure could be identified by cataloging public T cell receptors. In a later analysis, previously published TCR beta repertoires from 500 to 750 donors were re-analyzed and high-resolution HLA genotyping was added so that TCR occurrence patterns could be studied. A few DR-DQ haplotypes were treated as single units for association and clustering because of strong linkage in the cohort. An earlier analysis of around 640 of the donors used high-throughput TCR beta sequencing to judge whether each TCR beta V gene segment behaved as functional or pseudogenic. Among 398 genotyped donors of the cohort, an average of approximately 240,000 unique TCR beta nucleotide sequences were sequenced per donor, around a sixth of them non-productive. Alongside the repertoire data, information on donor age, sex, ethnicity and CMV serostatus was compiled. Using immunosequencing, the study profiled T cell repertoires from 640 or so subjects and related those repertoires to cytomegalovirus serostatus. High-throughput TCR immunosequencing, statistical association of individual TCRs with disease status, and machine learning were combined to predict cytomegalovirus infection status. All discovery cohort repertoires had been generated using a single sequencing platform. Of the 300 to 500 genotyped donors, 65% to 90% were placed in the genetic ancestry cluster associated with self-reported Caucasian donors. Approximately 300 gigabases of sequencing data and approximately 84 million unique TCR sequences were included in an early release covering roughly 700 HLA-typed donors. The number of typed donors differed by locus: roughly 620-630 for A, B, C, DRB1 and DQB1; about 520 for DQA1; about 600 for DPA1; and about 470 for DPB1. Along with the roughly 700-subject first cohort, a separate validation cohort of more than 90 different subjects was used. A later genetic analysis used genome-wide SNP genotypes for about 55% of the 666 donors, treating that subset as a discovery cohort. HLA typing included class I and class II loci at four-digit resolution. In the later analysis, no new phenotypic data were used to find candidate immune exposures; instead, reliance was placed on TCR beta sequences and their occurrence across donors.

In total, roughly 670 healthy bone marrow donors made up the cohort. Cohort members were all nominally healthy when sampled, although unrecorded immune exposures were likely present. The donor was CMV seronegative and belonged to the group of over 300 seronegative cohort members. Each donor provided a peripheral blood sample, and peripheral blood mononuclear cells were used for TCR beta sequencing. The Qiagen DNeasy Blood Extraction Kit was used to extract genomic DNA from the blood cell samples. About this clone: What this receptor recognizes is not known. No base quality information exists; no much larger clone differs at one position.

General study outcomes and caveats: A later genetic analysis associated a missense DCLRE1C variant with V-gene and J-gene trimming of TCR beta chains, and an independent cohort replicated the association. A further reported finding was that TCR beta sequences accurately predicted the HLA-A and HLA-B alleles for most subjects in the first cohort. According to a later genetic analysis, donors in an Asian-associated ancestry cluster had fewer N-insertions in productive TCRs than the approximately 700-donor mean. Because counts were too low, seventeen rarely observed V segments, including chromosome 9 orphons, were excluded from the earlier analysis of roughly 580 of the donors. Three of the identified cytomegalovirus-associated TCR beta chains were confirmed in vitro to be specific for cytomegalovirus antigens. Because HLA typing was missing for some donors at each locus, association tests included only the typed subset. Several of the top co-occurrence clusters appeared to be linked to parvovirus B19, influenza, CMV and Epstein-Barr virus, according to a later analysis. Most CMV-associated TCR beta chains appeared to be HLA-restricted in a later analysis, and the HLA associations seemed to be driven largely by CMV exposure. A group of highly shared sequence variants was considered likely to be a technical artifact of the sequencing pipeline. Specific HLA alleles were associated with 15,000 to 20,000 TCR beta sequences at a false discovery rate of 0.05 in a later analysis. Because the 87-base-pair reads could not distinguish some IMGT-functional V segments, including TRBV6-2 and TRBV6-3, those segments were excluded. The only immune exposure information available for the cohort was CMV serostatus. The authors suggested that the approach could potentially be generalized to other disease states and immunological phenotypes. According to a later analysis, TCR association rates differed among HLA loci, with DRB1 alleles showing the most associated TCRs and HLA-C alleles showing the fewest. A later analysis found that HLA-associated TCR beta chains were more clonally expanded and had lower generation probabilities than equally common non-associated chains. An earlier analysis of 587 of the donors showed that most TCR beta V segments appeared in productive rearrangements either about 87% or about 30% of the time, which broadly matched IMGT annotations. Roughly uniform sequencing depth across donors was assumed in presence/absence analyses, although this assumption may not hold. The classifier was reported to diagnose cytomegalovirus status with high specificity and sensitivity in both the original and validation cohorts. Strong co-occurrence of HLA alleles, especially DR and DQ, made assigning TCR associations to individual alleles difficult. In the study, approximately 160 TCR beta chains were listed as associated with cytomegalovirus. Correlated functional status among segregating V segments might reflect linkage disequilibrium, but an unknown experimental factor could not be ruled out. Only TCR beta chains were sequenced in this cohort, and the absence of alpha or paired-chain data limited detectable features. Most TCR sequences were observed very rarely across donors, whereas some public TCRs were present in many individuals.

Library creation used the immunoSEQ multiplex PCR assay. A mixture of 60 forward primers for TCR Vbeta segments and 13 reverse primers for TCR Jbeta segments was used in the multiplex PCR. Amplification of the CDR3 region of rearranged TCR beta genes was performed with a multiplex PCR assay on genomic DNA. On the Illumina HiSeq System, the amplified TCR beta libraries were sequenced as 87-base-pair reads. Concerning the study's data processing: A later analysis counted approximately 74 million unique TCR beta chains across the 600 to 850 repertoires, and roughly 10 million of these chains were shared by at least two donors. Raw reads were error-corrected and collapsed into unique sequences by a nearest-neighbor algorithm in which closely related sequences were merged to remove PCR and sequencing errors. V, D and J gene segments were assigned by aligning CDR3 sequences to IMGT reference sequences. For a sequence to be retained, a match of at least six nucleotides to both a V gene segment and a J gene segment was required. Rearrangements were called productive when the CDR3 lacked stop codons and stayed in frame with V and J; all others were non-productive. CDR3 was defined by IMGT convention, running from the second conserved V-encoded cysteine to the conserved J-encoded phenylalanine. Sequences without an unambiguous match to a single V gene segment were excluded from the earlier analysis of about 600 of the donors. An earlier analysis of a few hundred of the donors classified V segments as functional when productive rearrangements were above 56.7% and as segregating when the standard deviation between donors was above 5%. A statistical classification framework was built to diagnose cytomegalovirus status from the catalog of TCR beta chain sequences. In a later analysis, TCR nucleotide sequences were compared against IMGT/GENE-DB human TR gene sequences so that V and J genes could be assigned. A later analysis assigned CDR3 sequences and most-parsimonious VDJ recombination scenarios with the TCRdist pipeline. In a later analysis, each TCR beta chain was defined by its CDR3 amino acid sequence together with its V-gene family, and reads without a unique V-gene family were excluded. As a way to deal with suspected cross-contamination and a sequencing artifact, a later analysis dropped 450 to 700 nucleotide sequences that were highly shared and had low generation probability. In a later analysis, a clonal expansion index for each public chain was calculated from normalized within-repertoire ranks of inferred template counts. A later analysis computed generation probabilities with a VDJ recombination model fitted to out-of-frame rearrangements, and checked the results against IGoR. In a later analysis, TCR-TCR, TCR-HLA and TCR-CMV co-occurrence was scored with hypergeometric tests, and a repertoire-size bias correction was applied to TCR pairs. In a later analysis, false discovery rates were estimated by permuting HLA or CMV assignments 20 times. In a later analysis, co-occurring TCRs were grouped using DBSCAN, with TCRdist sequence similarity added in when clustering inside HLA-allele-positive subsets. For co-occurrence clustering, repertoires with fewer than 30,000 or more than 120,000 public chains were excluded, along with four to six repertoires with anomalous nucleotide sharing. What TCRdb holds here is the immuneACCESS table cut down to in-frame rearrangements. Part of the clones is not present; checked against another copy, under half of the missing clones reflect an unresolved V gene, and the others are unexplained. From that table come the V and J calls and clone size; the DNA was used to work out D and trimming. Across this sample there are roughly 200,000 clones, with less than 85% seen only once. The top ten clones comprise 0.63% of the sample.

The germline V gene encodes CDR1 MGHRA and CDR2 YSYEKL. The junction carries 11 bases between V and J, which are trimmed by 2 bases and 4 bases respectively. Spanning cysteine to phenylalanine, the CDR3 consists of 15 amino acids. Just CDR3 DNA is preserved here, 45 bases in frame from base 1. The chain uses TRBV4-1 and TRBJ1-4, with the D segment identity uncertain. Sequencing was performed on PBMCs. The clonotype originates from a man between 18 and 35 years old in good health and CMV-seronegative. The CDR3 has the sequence CASSQTELYNEKLFF. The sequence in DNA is TGCGCCAGCAGCCAAACAGAGCTCTATAATGAAAAACTGTTTTTT.